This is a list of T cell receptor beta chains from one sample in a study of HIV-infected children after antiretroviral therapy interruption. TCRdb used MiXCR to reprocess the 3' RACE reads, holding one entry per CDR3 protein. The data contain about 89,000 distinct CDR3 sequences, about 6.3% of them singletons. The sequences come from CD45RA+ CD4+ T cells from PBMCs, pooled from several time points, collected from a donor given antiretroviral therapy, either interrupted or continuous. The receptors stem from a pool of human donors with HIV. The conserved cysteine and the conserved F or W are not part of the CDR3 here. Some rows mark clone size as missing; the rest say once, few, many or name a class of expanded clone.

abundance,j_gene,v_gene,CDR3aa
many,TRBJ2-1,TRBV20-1,SASLRGSYNEQF
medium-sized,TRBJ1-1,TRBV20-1,SARVMNTEAF
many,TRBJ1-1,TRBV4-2,ASSQARAGGETEAF
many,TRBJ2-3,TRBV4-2,ASSQEVFRGSGGTDTQY
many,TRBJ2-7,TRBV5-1,ASSLVGTHYEQY
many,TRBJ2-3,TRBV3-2,ASSHRGGGIDTQY
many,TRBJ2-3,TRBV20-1,SGWNRGTDTQY
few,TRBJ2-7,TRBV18,ASSPPASAYEQY
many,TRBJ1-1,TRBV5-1,ASTTGGATEAF
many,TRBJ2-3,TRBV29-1,SAFFSTDTQY
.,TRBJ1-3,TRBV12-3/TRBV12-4,ASSPPSLRAVNTIY
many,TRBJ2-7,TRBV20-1,SATPGLATHEQY
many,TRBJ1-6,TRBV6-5,ASNRQGYNSPLH
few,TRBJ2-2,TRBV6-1,ASGRQGLQLNTGELF
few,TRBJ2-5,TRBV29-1,SYQGAETQY
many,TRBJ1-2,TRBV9,ASSPFGGPVYGYT
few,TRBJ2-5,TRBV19,ASSMVYQETQY
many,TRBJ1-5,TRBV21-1,ASRTGENQPQH